This T cell receptor (beta chain) comes out of a study of PD-L1 blockade in urothelial cancer. V dropped 0 bases and J dropped 2; count of bases not matched to a gene: 9. Germline CDR1 ENHRY, CDR2 SYGVKD. The CDR3 is 17 residues long. Described time point: pretreatment peripheral blood. Method: immunoSEQ multiplex PCR; TCRdb's copy keeps in-frame clones and lacks some. Counted here are 95,000 to 100,000 clones, around 87% occurring once; the ten biggest clones make up 2% to 2.5%. This TCR derives from a man aged 60 to 75 with urothelial cancer. The sequences come from PBMCs, collected around atezolizumab (anti-PD-L1) treatment. The rearrangement links TRBV10-3 to TRBJ1-2, with 7 bases lining up with TRBD1. CDR3 loop: CAISESRGDRPNYGYTF. In DNA, the CDR3 is TGTGCCATCAGTGAGTCTAGGGGGGACAGACCAAACTATGGCTACACCTTC.